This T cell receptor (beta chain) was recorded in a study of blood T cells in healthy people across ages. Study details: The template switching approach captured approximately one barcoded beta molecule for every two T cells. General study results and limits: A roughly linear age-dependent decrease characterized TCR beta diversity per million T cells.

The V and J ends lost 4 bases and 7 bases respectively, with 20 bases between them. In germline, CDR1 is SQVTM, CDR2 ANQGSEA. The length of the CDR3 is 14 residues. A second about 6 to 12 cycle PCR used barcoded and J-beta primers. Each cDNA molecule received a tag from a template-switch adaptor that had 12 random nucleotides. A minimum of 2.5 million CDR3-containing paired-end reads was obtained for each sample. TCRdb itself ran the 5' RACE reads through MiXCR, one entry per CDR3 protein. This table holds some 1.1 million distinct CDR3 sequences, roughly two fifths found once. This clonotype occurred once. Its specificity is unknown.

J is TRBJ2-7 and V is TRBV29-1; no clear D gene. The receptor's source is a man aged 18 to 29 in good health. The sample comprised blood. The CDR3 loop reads CSVVPGRSDNEQYF. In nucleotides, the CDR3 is TGCAGCGTTGTTCCTGGAAGATCTGACAATGAGCAGTACTTC.